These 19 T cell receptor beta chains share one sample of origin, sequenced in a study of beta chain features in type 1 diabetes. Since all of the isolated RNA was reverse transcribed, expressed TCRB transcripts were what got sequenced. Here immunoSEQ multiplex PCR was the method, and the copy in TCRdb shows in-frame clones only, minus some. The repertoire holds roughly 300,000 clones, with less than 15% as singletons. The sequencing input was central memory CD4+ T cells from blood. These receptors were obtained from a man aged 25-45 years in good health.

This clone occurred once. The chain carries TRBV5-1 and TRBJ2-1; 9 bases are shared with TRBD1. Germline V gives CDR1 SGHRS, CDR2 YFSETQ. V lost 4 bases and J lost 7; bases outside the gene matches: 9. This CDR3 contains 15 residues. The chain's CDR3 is CASSAAGTGLNEQFF. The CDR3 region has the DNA TGCGCCAGCAGCGCAGCCGGGACAGGGTTGAATGAGCAGTTCTTC.

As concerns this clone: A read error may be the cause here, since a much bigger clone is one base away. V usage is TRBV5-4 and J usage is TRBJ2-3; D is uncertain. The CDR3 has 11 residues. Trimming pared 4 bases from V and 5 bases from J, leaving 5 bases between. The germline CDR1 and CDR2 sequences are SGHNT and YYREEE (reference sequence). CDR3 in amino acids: CASSVEDTQYF. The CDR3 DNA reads TGTGCCAGCAGCGTGGAAGATACGCAGTATTTT.

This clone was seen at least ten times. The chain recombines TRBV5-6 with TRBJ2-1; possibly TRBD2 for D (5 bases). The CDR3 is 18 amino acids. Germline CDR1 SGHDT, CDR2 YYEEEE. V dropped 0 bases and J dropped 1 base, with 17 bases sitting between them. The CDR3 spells CASSLGLGSGRSYNEQFF. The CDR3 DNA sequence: TGTGCCAGCAGCTTGGGTTTGGGGAGCGGCCGTTCCTACAATGAGCAGTTCTTC.

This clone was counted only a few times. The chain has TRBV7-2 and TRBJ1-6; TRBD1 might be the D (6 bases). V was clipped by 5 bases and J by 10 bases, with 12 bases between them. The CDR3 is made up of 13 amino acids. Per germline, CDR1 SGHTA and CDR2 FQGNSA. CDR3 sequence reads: CASSTGHGSPLHF. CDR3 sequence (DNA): TGTGCCAGCAGCACGGGACATGGCTCACCCCTCCACTTT.

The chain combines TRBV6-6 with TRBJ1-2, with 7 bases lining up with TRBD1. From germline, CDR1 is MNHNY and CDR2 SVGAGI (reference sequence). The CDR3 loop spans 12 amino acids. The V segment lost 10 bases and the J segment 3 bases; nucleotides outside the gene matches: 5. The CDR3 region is CATRGVDYGYTF. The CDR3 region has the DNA TGTGCCACCAGGGGGGTGGACTATGGCTACACCTTC.

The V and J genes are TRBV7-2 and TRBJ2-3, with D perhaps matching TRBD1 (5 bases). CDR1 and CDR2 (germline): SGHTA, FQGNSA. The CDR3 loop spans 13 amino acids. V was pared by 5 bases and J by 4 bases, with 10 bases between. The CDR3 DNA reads TGTGCCAGCAGCAAGACCAGGGCAGATACGCAGTATTTT. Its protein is CASSKTRADTQYF.

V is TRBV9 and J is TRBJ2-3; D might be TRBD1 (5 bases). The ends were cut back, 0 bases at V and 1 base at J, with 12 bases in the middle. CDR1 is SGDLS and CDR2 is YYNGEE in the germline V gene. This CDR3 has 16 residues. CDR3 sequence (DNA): TGTGCCAGCAGCGTAGCTAATGGGGCTGGCACAGATACGCAGTATTTT. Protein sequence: CASSVANGAGTDTQYF.

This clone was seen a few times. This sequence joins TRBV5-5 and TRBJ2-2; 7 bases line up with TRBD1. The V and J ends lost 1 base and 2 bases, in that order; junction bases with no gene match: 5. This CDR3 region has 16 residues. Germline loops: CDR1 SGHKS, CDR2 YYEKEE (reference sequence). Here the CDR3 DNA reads TGTGCCAGCAGCTTGAATAGGGGGCTTAACACCGGGGAGCTGTTTTTT. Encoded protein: CASSLNRGLNTGELFF.

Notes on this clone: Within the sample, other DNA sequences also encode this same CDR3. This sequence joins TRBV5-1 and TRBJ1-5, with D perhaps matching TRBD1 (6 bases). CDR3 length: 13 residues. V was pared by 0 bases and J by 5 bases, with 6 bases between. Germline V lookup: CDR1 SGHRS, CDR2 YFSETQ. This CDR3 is CASSLDRDQPQHF. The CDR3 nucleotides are TGCGCCAGCAGCTTGGACAGGGATCAGCCCCAGCATTTT.

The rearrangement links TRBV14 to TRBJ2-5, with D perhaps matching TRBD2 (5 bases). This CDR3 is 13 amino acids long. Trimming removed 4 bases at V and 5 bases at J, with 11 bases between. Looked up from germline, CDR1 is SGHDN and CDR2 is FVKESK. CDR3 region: CASSPTRLETQYF. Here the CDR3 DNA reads TGTGCCAGCAGCCCTACTAGGCTGGAGACCCAGTACTTC. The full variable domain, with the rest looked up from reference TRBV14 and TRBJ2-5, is EAGVTQFPSHSVIEKGQTVTLRCDPISGHDNLYWYRRVMGKEIKFLLHFVKESKQDESGMPNNRFLAERTGGTYSTLKVQPAELEDSGVYFCASSPTRLETQYFGPGTRLLVL.

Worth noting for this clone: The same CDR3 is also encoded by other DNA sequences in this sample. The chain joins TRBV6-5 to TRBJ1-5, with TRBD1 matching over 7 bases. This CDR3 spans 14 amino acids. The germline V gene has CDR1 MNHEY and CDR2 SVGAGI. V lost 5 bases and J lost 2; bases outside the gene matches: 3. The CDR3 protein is CASSPDRGNQPQHF. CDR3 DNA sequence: TGTGCCAGCAGTCCCGACAGGGGCAATCAGCCCCAGCATTTT.

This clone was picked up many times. CDR3 residues: CAISGGTSAGNSPLHF. CDR3 coding DNA: TGTGCCATCAGTGGCGGGACCTCGGCAGGGAATTCACCCCTCCACTTT. This rearrangement joins TRBV10-3 to TRBJ1-6; D perhaps matches TRBD1 (5 bases). The V and J ends lost 4 bases and 7 bases respectively, with 17 bases between them. The CDR3 is 16 residues long. CDR1 and CDR2 (germline): ENHRY, SYGVKD.

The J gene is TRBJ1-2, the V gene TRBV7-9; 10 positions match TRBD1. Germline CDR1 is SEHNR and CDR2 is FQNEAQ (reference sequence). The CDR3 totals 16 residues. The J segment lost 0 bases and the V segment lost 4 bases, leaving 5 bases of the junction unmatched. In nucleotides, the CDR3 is TGTGCCAGCAGCTCTCCGGGACAGGGGACTAACTATGGCTACACCTTC. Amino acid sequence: CASSSPGQGTNYGYTF.

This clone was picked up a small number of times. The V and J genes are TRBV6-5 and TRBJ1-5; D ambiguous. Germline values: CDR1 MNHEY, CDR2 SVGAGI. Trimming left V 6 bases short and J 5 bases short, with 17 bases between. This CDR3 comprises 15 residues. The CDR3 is CASSQHGSKDQPQHF. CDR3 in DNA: TGTGCCAGCAGCCAACATGGGTCAAAGGATCAGCCCCAGCATTTT.

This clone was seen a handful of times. The CDR3 sequence: CASSLAGTGTSGNTIYF. The CDR3 DNA reads TGTGCCAGCAGTTTAGCGGGGACAGGGACCTCTGGAAACACCATATATTTT. V gene TRBV27 combines with J gene TRBJ1-3; 9 bases fit TRBD1. In germline, CDR1 is MNHEY, CDR2 SMNVEV (reference sequence). V dropped 2 bases and J dropped 0; count of bases not matched to a gene: 5. The CDR3 is 17 amino acids.

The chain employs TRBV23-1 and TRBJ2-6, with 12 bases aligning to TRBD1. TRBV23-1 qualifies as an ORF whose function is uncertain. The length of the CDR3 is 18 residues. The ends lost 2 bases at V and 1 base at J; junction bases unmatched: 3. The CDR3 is CASSQRDRGLSGANVLTF. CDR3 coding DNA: TGCGCCAGCAGTCAACGGGACAGGGGGCTTTCTGGGGCCAACGTCCTGACTTTC.

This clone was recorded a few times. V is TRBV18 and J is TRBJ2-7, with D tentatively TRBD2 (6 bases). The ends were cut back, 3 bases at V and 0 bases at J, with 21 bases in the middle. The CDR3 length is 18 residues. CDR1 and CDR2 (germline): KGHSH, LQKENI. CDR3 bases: TGTGCCAGCTCACCCGGAGGGACGCCGAAAGGAAGCTCCTACGAGCAGTACGTC. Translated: CASSPGGTPKGSSYEQYV.

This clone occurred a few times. CDR3 nucleotide sequence: TGTGCCAGCTCACCCCCCGGCAGAGACGAAAAACTGTTTTTT. Its translation is CASSPPGRDEKLFF. The gene calls are TRBV18 and TRBJ1-4; D not certain. This CDR3 has 14 amino acids. Trimming pared 3 bases from V and 8 bases from J, leaving 13 bases between. Germline CDR1 KGHSH, CDR2 LQKENI.

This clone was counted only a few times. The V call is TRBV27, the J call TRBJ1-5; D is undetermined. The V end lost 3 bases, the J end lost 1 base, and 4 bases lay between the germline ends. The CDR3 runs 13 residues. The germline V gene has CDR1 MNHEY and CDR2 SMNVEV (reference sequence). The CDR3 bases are TGTGCCAGCAGTTTCCGGAGCAATCAGCCCCAGCATTTT. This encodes CASSFRSNQPQHF.